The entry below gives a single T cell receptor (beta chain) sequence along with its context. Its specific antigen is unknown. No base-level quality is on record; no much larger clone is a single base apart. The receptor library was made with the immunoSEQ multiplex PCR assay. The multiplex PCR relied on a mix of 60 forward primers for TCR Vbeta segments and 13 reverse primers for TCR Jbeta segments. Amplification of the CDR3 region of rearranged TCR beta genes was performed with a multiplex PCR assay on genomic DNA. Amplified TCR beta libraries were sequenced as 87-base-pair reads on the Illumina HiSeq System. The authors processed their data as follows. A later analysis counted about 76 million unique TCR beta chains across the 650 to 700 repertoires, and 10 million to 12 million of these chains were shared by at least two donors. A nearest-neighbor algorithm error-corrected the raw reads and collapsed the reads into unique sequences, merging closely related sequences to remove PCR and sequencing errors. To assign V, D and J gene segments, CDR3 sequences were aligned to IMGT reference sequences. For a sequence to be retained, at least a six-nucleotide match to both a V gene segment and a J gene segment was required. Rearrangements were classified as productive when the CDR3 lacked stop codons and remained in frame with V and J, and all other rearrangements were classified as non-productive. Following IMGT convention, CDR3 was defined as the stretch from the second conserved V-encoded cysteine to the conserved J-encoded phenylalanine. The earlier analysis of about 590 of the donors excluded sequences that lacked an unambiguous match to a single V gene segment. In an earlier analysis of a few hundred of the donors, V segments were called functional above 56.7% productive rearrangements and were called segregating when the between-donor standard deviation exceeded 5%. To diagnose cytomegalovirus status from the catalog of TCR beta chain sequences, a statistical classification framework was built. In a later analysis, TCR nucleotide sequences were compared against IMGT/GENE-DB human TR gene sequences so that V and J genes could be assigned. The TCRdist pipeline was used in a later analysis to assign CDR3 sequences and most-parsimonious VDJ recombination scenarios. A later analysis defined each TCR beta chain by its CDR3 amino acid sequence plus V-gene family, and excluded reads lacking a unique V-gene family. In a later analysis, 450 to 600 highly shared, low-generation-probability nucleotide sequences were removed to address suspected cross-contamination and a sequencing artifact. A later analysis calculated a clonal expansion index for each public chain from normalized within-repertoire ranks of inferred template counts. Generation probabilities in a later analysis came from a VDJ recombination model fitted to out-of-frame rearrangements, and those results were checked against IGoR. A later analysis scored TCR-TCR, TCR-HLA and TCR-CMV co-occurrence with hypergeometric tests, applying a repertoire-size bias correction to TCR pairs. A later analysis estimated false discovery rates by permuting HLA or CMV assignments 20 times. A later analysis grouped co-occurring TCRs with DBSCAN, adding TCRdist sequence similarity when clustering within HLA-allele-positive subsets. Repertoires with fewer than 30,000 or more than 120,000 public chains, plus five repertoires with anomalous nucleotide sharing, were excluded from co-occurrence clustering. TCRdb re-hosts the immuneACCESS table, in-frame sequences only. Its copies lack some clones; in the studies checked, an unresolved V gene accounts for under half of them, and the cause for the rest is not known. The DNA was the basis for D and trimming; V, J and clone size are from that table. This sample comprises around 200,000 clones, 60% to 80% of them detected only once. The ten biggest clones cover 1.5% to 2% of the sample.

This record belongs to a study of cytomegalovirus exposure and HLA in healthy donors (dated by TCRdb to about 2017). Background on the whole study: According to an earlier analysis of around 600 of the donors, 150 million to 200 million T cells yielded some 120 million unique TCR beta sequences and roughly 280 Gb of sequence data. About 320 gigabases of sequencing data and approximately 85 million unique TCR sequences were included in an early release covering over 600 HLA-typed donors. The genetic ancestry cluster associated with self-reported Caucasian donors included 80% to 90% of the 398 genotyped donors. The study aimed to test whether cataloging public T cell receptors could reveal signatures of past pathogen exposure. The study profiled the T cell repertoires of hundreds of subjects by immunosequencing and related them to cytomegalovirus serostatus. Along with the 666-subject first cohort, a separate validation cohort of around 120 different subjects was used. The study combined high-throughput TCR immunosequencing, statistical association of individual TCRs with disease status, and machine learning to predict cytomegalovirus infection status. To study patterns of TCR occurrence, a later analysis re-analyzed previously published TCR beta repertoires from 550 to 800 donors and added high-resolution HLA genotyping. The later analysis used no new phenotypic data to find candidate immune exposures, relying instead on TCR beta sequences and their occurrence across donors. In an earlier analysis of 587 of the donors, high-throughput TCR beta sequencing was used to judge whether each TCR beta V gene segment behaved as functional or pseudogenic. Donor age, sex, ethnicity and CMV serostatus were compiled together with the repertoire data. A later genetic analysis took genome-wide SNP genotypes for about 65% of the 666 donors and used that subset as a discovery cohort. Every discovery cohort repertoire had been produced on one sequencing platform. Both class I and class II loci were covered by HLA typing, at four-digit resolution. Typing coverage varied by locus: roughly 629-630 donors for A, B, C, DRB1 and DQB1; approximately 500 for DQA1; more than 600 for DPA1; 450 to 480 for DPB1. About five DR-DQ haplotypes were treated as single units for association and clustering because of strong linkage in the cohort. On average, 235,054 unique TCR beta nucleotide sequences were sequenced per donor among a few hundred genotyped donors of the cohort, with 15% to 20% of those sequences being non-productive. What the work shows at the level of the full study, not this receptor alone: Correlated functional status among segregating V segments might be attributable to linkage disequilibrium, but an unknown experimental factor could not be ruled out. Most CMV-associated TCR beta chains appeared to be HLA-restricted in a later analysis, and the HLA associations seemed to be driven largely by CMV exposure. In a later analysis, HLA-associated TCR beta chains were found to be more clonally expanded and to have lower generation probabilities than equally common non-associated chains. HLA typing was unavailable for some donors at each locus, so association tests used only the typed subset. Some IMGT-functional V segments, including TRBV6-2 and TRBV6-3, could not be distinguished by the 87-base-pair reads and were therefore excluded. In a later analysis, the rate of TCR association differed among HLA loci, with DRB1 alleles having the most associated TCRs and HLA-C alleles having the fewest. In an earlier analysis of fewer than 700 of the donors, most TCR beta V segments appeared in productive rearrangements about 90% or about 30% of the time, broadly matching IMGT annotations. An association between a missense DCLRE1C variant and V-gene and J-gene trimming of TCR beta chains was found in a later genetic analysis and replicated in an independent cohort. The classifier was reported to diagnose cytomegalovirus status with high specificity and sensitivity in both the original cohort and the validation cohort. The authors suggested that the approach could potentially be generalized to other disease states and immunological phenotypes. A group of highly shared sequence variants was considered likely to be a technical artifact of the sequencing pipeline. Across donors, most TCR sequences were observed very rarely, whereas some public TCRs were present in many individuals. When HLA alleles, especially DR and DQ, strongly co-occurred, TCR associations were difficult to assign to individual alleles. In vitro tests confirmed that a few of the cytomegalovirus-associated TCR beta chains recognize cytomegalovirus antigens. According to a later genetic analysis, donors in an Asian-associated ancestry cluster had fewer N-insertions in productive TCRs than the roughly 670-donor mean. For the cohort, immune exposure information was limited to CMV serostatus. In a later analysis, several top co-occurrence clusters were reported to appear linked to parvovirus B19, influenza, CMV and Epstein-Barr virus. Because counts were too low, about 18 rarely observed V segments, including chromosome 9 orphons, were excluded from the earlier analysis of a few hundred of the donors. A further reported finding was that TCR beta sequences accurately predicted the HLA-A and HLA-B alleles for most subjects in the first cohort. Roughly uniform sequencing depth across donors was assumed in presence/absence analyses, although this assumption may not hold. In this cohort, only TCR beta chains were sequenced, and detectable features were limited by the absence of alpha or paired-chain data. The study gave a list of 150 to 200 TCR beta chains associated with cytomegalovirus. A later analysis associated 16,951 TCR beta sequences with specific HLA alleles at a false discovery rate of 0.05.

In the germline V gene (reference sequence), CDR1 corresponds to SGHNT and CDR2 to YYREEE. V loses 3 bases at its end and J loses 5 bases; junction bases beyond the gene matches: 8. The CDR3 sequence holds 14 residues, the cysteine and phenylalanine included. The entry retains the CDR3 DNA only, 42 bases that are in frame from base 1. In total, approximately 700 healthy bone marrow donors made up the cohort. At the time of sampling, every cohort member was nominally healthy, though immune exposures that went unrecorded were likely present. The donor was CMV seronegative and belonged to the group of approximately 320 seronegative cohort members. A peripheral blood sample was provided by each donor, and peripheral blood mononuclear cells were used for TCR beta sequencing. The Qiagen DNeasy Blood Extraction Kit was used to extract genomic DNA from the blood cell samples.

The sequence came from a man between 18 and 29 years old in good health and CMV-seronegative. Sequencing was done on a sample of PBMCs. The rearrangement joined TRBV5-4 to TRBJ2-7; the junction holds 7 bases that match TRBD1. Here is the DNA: TGTGCCAGCAGCTGGACCGGGACAGAAGACGAGCAGTACTTC. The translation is CASSWTGTEDEQYF.